These 19 T cell receptor beta chains originate from one sample sequenced in a study of cytomegalovirus exposure and HLA in healthy donors. Amplification used 60 Vbeta primers and 13 Jbeta primers. This table comes from immunoSEQ multiplex PCR, and its TCRdb copy is limited to in-frame clones, with some not included. The sample has some 150,000 clones, about 80% seen once. The specimen sequenced was PBMCs. Every receptor here comes from a man aged 25-45 years in good health and CMV-seronegative.

The chain couples TRBV9 to TRBJ2-2; 8 bases fit TRBD2. Trimming at V came to 2 bases and at J to 5 bases, leaving 11 bases not matched to a gene. This CDR3 is 17 amino acids long. Germline loops: CDR1 SGDLS, CDR2 YYNGEE. CDR3 coding DNA: TGTGCCAGCAGCGTCACGGGAGGGCCTTTGGGGACCGGGGAGCTGTTTTTT. Protein product: CASSVTGGPLGTGELFF.

The chain joins TRBV11-2 to TRBJ2-7, with D tentatively TRBD1 (6 bases). Trimming stripped 4 bases from V and 3 bases from J, with 13 bases between. The CDR3 totals 14 residues. In germline, CDR1 is SGHAT, CDR2 FQNNGV. This chain's CDR3 is CASSSTQGRYEQYF. The CDR3 coding sequence is TGTGCCAGCAGCTCTACCCAGGGGCGCTACGAGCAGTACTTC.

The V and J genes are TRBV6-5 and TRBJ1-5; D unresolved. The V end was cut by 2 bases, the J end by 7 bases, with 9 bases between. The germline gives CDR1 MNHEY, CDR2 SVGAGI. The CDR3 loop spans 13 amino acids. Here the CDR3 DNA reads TGTGCCAGCAGTTACGCTGAGGGACAGCCCCAGCATTTT. Translating gives CASSYAEGQPQHF.

The chain has TRBV7-2 and TRBJ1-1; possibly TRBD1 for D (6 bases). Per germline, CDR1 SGHTA and CDR2 FQGNSA. Trimming removed 4 bases from V and 2 bases from J, with 14 bases in between. The CDR3 contains 15 residues. In nucleotides, the CDR3 is TGTGCCAGCAGCTGGGCCGGGGGGGCCAACACTGAAGCTTTCTTT. This gives the protein CASSWAGGANTEAFF.

CDR3 amino acids: CASSSPYPNRGSSTEAFF. The CDR3 coding sequence is TGTGCCAGCAGCTCCCCCTATCCAAACAGGGGGAGTAGCACTGAAGCTTTCTTT. V is TRBV13 and J is TRBJ1-1; the match to TRBD1 covers 8 bases. J lost 4 bases, V lost 4 bases, and 17 bases had no gene match. The V gene's germline CDR1 is PRHDT and CDR2 FYEKMQ (reference sequence). This CDR3 has 18 amino acids.

This chain connects TRBV27 to TRBJ2-1; 10 positions agree with TRBD2. Losses at the gene ends were 2 bases for V and 4 bases for J; bases not matched to a gene: 2. The V gene's germline CDR1 is MNHEY and CDR2 SMNVEV (reference sequence). CDR3 length: 15 residues. The CDR3 region has the DNA TGTGCCAGCAGTTTAGCTAGCGGGAGTTACAATGAGCAGTTCTTC. Translating gives CASSLASGSYNEQFF.

The chain uses TRBV10-3 and TRBJ1-1; 7 positions match TRBD1. Germline V gene lookup returns CDR1 ENHRY and CDR2 SYGVKD. The V and J ends lost 10 bases and 1 base, in that order; junction bases with no gene match: 15. The CDR3 is 16 amino acids. The CDR3 region is CATRPPGTVKNTEAFF. For the CDR3, the DNA is TGTGCCACCCGACCCCCCGGGACAGTGAAGAACACTGAAGCTTTCTTT.

This clone was picked up a small number of times. J is TRBJ2-7 and V is TRBV5-6; 7 bases are a match to TRBD1. There are 16 residues in the CDR3. V was pared by 3 bases and J by 3 bases, with 12 bases of the junction left unmatched. Germline V gene sequence: CDR1 SGHDT, CDR2 YYEEEE. CDR3 DNA: TGTGCCAGCAGCTCCTATTCCGGGACAGCCTTCTACGAGCAGTACTTC. Its translation is CASSSYSGTAFYEQYF.

This clone was seen a handful of times. The rearrangement joins TRBV15 to TRBJ2-5, with D possibly matching TRBD1 (6 bases). Germline lookup yields CDR1 LNHNV and CDR2 YYDKDF (reference sequence). This CDR3 comprises 14 residues. Trimming pared 1 base from V and 6 bases from J, leaving 12 bases between. CDR3 DNA: TGTGCCACCAGCAGAGGACAGGTCCTGCAGACCCAGTACTTC. This translates into CATSRGQVLQTQYF.

This clone has more than one count but fewer than ten. This rearrangement joins TRBV5-1 to TRBJ1-1; a possible D gene is TRBD1 (6 bases). Germline CDR1 is SGHRS and CDR2 is YFSETQ. This CDR3 is built from 15 residues. V was cut by 0 bases and J by 1 base, with 10 bases left in between. CDR3 DNA sequence: TGCGCCAGCAGCTTGGAACAGGGTAAGAACACTGAAGCTTTCTTT. Translated: CASSLEQGKNTEAFF.

The chain carries TRBV5-6 and TRBJ2-1; maybe TRBD1 (6 bases). The CDR3 has 16 residues. Germline V CDR1 and CDR2: SGHDT, YYEEEE. V was clipped by 3 bases and J by 3 bases, with 16 bases between them. CDR3 amino acids: CASSSPDRKGYNEQFF. CDR3 bases: TGTGCCAGCAGCTCCCCTGACAGGAAAGGCTACAATGAGCAGTTCTTC.

This clone turned up a few times. V and J are TRBV18 and TRBJ2-7, with D tentatively TRBD1 (6 bases). Trimming took 2 bases from V and 2 from J, leaving 16 bases between them. The CDR3 sequence is 16 residues long. Germline V gene sequence: CDR1 KGHSH, CDR2 LQKENI. CDR3 loop: CASSPTGRGTPYEQYF. CDR3 coding DNA: TGTGCCAGCTCACCAACAGGCAGGGGAACCCCCTACGAGCAGTACTTC.

As DNA, the CDR3 is TGTGCCAGCAGCTTGGGATCAGTAACGGGAGGGCAAGAGACCCAGTACTTC. Residues: CASSLGSVTGGQETQYF. The V call is TRBV5-4, the J call TRBJ2-5; 8 nucleotides agree with TRBD2. The trim removed 0 bases at V and 2 bases at J, leaving 9 bases unmatched. CDR3 length: 17 amino acids. CDR1 is SGHNT, CDR2 YYREEE, per germline (reference sequence).

The chain links TRBV20-1 to TRBJ2-1; unclear D gene. This CDR3 spans 11 amino acids. With 1 base removed from V and 10 bases from J, the gap between germline ends came to 8 bases. The germline CDR1 and CDR2 sequences are DFQATT and SNEGSKA (reference sequence). CDR3 coding DNA: TGCAGTGCTAGAGTTATCAGGGAGCAGTTCTTC. This translates into CSARVIREQFF.

The chain uses TRBV5-1 and TRBJ2-5, with D hard to call. The tail of the sequence fits TRBJ2-7 better, so the J call may be wrong. Germline V gives CDR1 SGHRS, CDR2 YFSETQ. The CDR3 length is 14 residues. The CDR3 coding sequence is TGCGCCAGCAGCTTGGTGAGGTTCGGCTACGAGCAGTACTTC. The encoded protein is CASSLVRFGYEQYF.

The rearrangement links TRBV28 to TRBJ2-7; 12 bases align to TRBD2. V lost 3 bases, J lost 6 bases, and 12 bases stayed unmatched. CDR3 length: 17 amino acids. The V gene's germline CDR1 is MDHEN and CDR2 SYDVKM. The CDR3 reads CASSFLSSGRVKGEQYF. The DNA of the CDR3 is TGTGCCAGCAGTTTCCTCTCTAGCGGGAGGGTCAAGGGCGAGCAGTACTTC.

This clone appeared once. This sequence joins TRBV7-3 and TRBJ2-1, with TRBD2 as a possible D gene (6 bases). V lost 3 bases, J lost 4 bases, and 10 bases lay in between. CDR3 size: 14 residues. Per germline, CDR1 SGHTA and CDR2 FQGTGA. The CDR3, as DNA: TGTGCCAGCAGCTTTAGCGGACCTTACAATGAGCAGTTCTTC. This gives the protein CASSFSGPYNEQFF.

This clone showed up just a few times. The gene calls are TRBV6-5 and TRBJ2-7; TRBD1 is a possible D gene (5 bases). Per the germline V gene, CDR1 is MNHEY and CDR2 is SVGAGI. This CDR3 contains 15 residues. Trimming removed 5 bases from V and 4 bases from J, with 18 bases in between. CDR3 loop: CASSRTGDHGYEQYF. CDR3 coding DNA: TGTGCCAGCAGTCGAACAGGAGACCACGGGTACGAGCAGTACTTC.

This chain uses TRBV28 with TRBJ2-7; 7 bases fit TRBD1. Per germline, CDR1 MDHEN and CDR2 SYDVKM. The CDR3 consists of 16 residues. The V segment lost 8 bases and the J segment 5 bases; nucleotides outside the gene matches: 18. For the CDR3, the DNA is TGTGCCAGCGGTCGCCCCCTGACAGGGTCACTGGACGAGCAGTACTTC. Translating it yields CASGRPLTGSLDEQYF.